The sample holds a few counts of the clone carrying this T cell receptor (beta chain). Its antigen is undetermined. CDR3 length equals 13 residues. CDR1 is MNHNY, CDR2 SVGAGI, per germline (reference sequence). V was pared by 7 bases and J by 7 bases, with 6 bases of the junction left unmatched. The data were taken from a study of a mutant IDH1 vaccine in newly diagnosed glioma. Study as a whole: Mean patient age was around 40 years; 62.5% were male and approximately 38% female. V12 occurred at week 35 and V13 at week 47. Study-wide findings and caveats: Seemingly, pseudoprogression had no relation to changes in the top peripheral T cell clonotypes.

TCRdb's table, derived via immunoSEQ multiplex PCR, lists solely in-frame clones and lacks some. In the table there are around 61,000 clones, about 80% of which are singletons. Time point given: week 47, end of study. Topical imiquimod accompanied each vaccine dose, which consisted of 300 ug of mutant IDH1 20-mer peptide. Eight vaccinations reached patients in weeks 1, 3, 5, 7, 11, 15, 19 and 23. The receptor was isolated from a man in his fifties with glioma. This chain links TRBV6-6 with TRBJ2-1; the match to TRBD1 covers 8 bases. The sample consisted of PBMCs, taken from a glioma patient whose treatment included an IDH1 peptide vaccine. This CDR3 reads CASNLNRGNEQFF. In nucleotides, the CDR3 is TGTGCCAGCAACTTGAACAGGGGGAATGAGCAGTTCTTC.